The entry below gives a single T cell receptor (beta chain) sequence along with its context. Its specificity is not known. Sequenced by immunoSEQ multiplex PCR; TCRdb stores in-frame clones only, minus some. The sample has 250,000 to 350,000 clones, approximately 76% seen once. This entry is derived from a study of cytotoxic CD8 clonotypes in ibrutinib-treated CLL. Study-level points and caveats: Circulating CD8+ T-cell counts were tracked by baseline clonality, which exceeded that of age-matched healthy donors. Clonality was higher at ibrutinib response and returned toward baseline at progression.

V gave up 6 bases and J gave up 1 base; unmatched junction bases: 9. CDR1 is SQVTM, CDR2 ANQGSEA, per germline. The CDR3 is 16 residues long. This TCR was sampled from a human donor with chronic lymphocytic leukemia. The specimen was PBMCs, collected at disease progression, from a patient treated with ibrutinib. The genes are TRBV29-1 and TRBJ2-6, with 7 bases that match TRBD1. The CDR3 sequence: CSVVTGFLSGANVLTF. The CDR3 nucleotides are TGCAGCGTCGTGACAGGGTTTCTTTCTGGGGCCAACGTCCTGACTTTC.